The 25 T cell receptor beta chains below come from one sample, sequenced in a study of T cells in Graves' hyperthyroidism and ophthalmopathy. Amplified regions were TCR beta CDR3 sequences from RNA transcripts. The HTBI set primed first-round TCR CDR3 RT-PCR. TCRdb analysed the multiplex PCR reads with MiXCR anew, one entry per CDR3 protein. The top ten hold 45% to 55% of the sample, which has roughly 300,000 distinct CDR3 sequences, 15% to 20% seen once. The sequenced sample consisted of blood. These receptors originate from a woman between 50 and 59 years old with Graves' hyperthyroidism.

CDR3 coding DNA: TGTGCCTGGAGGGCCCTAGGGGGAGCTGGAAACACCATATATTTT. Protein: CAWRALGGAGNTIYF. The chain combines TRBV30 with TRBJ1-3; maybe TRBD1 (6 bases). Germline loops: CDR1 GTSNPN, CDR2 SVGIG (reference sequence). The V end lost 3 bases, the J end lost 2 bases, and 14 bases lay between the germline ends. CDR3 length: 15 residues. Together with reference TRBV30 and TRBJ1-3, the CDR3 gives the full variable domain: SQTIHQWPATLVQPVGSPLSLECTVEGTSNPNLYWYRQAAGRGLQLLFYSVGIGQISSEVPQNLSASRPQDRQFILSSKKLLLSDSGFYLCAWRALGGAGNTIYFGEGSWLTVV.

J is TRBJ2-5 and V is TRBV24-1, with no clear D. The CDR3 is 14 amino acids. V dropped 9 bases and J dropped 5 bases, with 18 bases sitting between them. Germline V gene data show CDR1 as KGHDR and CDR2 as SFDVKD. CDR3 residues: CATSLDPSWETQYF. The DNA of the CDR3 is TGTGCCACCTCCCTCGATCCCAGTTGGGAGACCCAGTACTTC.

This clonotype appeared once. Just one base apart from a much larger clone, this may be a read error. This chain connects TRBV5-1 to TRBJ2-5, with 10 bases lining up with TRBD2. CDR3 length equals 16 residues. Per the germline V gene, CDR1 is SGHRS and CDR2 is YFSETQ. The CDR3: CASSRGLAQVQETQYF. In nucleotides, the CDR3 is TGTGCCAGCAGCCGGGGACTAGCGCAAGTCCAAGAGACCCAGTACTTC. Full variable domain (rest looked up from reference TRBV5-1 and TRBJ2-5): KAGVTQTPRYLIKTRGQQVTLSCSPISGHRSVSWYQQTPGQGLQFLFEYFSETQRNKGNFPGRFSGRQFSNSRSEMNVSTLELGDSALYLCASSRGLAQVQETQYFGPGTRLLVL.

This clonotype was counted only a few times. The chain couples TRBV19 to TRBJ2-7; 11 nucleotides line up with TRBD1. The CDR3 sequence is 16 residues long. V lost 9 bases, J lost 2 bases, and 12 bases stayed unmatched. Looked up from germline, CDR1 is LNHDA and CDR2 is SQIVND (reference sequence). DNA for the CDR3: TGTGCCAGGCCACTTCTCCGGGACAGGGGGGCCTACGAGCAGTACGTC. It encodes CARPLLRDRGAYEQYV.

The table lists this clonotype with a few counts. The rearrangement joins TRBV20-1 to TRBJ2-1; TRBD1 matches 9 bases. This CDR3 contains 14 residues. Germline CDR1 and CDR2: DFQATT and SNEGSKA (reference sequence). The CDR3 DNA reads as TGCAGCACCACAGGGGGCCCCGGGTACAATGAGCAGTTCTTC. It specifies CSTTGGPGYNEQFF.

The chain recombines TRBV19 with TRBJ2-1; the match to TRBD2 covers 9 bases. The CDR3 has 16 residues. Germline loops: CDR1 LNHDA, CDR2 SQIVND (reference sequence). V trimming: 8 bases; J trimming: 8 bases; junction bases outside the gene matches: 16. For the CDR3, the DNA is TGTGCCAGTGGACTGTCTAGCGGGGTGGAGTTGGATGAGCAGTTCTTC. It translates to CASGLSSGVELDEQFF.

This clonotype was seen at least ten times. The chain couples TRBV6-5 to TRBJ2-3, with D perhaps given as TRBD1 or TRBD2 (5 bases each). The CDR3 totals 13 residues. V lost 0 bases and J 11 bases, leaving 12 bases between the germline ends. Germline loops: CDR1 MNHEY, CDR2 SVGAGI. CDR3 DNA: TGTGCCAGCAGTTACTCTTCCGGGACGGAGCAGTATTTT. Its translation: CASSYSSGTEQYF.

This clonotype was recorded at least ten times. J is TRBJ2-3 and V is TRBV20-1, with D possibly matching TRBD2 (5 bases). CDR1 is DFQATT, CDR2 SNEGSKA, per germline (reference sequence). CDR3 length: 14 amino acids. CDR3 in DNA: TGCGGATGTTTTCGACTAACTAGCACAGATACGCAGTATTTT. Translated, it gives CGCFRLTSTDTQYF.

The chain carries TRBV10-2 and TRBJ2-4; D remains ambiguous. The germline V and J ends were trimmed by 3 bases and 0 bases, with 12 bases remaining between them. This CDR3 has 16 amino acids. CDR1 is WSHSY, CDR2 SAAADI, per germline. CDR3 loop: CASSDRRAQAKNIQYF. The CDR3 nucleotides are TGCGCCAGCAGTGACCGCCGCGCCCAAGCCAAAAACATTCAGTACTTC.

This clonotype was seen a handful of times. The V call is TRBV12-3 or TRBV12-4, the J call TRBJ2-7; TRBD1 is a possible D gene (5 bases). This CDR3 spans 13 amino acids. V was cut by 6 bases and J by 2 bases, with 11 bases left in between. The CDR3 DNA is TGTGCCAGCAGAACTGACAGCACCTACGAGCAGTACTTC. Translation: CASRTDSTYEQYF.

There are many counts of this clonotype. The CDR3 DNA follows: TGTGCCAGCTCGCATCCCGGGACTATTGACAATGAGCAGTTCTTC. This translates into CASSHPGTIDNEQFF. The V and J genes are TRBV18 and TRBJ2-1, with 7 nucleotides matching TRBD2. The V and J ends lost 6 bases and 5 bases, in that order; junction bases with no gene match: 10. This CDR3 is 15 amino acids long. CDR1 is KGHSH and CDR2 is LQKENI in the germline V gene.

This clonotype was seen many times. This chain connects TRBV27 to TRBJ2-7; TRBD2 agrees at 14 bases. The CDR3 consists of 15 residues. V trimming: 8 bases; J trimming: 2 bases; junction bases outside the gene matches: 5. Looked up from germline, CDR1 is MNHEY and CDR2 is SMNVEV (reference sequence). CDR3: CASGGLAGVPYEQYF. The CDR3 DNA sequence: TGTGCCAGCGGGGGACTAGCGGGAGTCCCCTACGAGCAGTACTTC.

This clonotype has only a few counts. Here the CDR3 reads CASSQRQGVDEQFF. The CDR3 DNA sequence: TGCGCCAGCAGCCAGCGACAGGGCGTCGATGAGCAGTTCTTC. The rearrangement joins TRBV4-1 to TRBJ2-1; 7 bases align to TRBD1. The junction had 7 bases not matched to a gene; V was cut back by 3 bases and J by 8 bases. Germline CDR1 MGHRA, CDR2 YSYEKL. CDR3 length: 14 residues.

This clonotype was detected ten times or more. V is TRBV6-8 and J is TRBJ1-5; a weak D match, TRBD1 (5 bases). The CDR3 extends over 16 amino acids. Trimming pared 1 base from V and 3 bases from J, leaving 13 bases between. Germline assignment: CDR1 MNHGY and CDR2 SAAAGT. CDR3 nucleotide sequence: TGTGCCAGCAGTTACTGGGATAGGGGAATCAATCAGCCCCAGCATTTT. As protein: CASSYWDRGINQPQHF.

This clonotype was observed a handful of times. The chain couples TRBV28 to TRBJ2-7; 8 bases are a match to TRBD2. Looked up from germline, CDR1 is MDHEN and CDR2 is SYDVKM. CDR3 length equals 14 residues. The V segment lost 6 bases and the J segment 3 bases; nucleotides outside the gene matches: 7. The CDR3 DNA follows: TGTGCCAGCAGCCCCAACGGGAGGGACTACGAGCAGTACTTC. This encodes CASSPNGRDYEQYF.

V usage is TRBV6-2 or TRBV6-3 and J usage is TRBJ2-7; 9 nucleotides align to TRBD2. V dropped 0 bases and J dropped 0; count of bases not matched to a gene: 6. The CDR3 extends over 17 amino acids. Germline-derived CDR1 and CDR2 are MNHEY and SVGEGT. The CDR3 sequence is CASSYSLAGIGSYEQYF. The CDR3, as DNA: TGTGCCAGCAGTTACTCGCTAGCGGGAATCGGCTCCTACGAGCAGTACTTC.

This clonotype has just a few counts. The rearrangement uses TRBV19 and TRBJ1-1; 7 bases match TRBD1. The length of the CDR3 is 13 residues. Trimming cost V 9 bases and J 1 base; bases outside gene matches: 5. The germline V gene has CDR1 LNHDA and CDR2 SQIVND (reference sequence). The CDR3 loop reads CASLRDRNTEAFF. The CDR3 nucleotides read TGTGCCAGCCTCCGGGACAGGAACACTGAAGCTTTCTTT.

The chain combines TRBV19 with TRBJ1-3; the D gene is possibly TRBD1 (5 bases). The CDR3 runs to 17 residues. Germline-derived CDR1 and CDR2 are LNHDA and SQIVND (reference sequence). V lost 7 bases, J lost 0 bases, and 19 bases lay in between. The CDR3 loop reads CASTLAAGPSSGNTIYF. The CDR3 nucleotides read TGTGCCAGTACCCTCGCGGCAGGGCCGAGCTCTGGAAACACCATATATTTT.

J is TRBJ1-2 and V is TRBV7-9; D uncertain. The ends were cut back, 1 base at V and 5 bases at J, with 8 bases in the middle. Looked up from germline, CDR1 is SEHNR and CDR2 is FQNEAQ (reference sequence). CDR3 size: 13 residues. Here the CDR3 reads CASSLGPAYGYTF. CDR3 coding DNA: TGTGCCAGCAGCTTAGGCCCAGCTTATGGCTACACCTTC.

This sequence joins TRBV5-1 and TRBJ2-5; 11 positions match TRBD2. With V trimmed by 4 bases and J by 5 bases, 10 bases remained unmatched. Germline loops: CDR1 SGHRS, CDR2 YFSETQ. The CDR3 spans 16 residues. The CDR3 DNA follows: TGCGCCAGCAGCCCGGAACTAGCGGGGGTTGGTGAGACCCAGTACTTC. Its protein is CASSPELAGVGETQYF.

This clonotype was seen at least ten times. This chain links TRBV7-9 with TRBJ2-7; D gene ambiguous. CDR3 size: 13 residues. Trimming cost V 1 base and J 3 bases, with 7 bases left between them. Germline V gene sequence: CDR1 SEHNR, CDR2 FQNEAQ (reference sequence). Written as DNA, the CDR3 is TGTGCCAGCAGCTTAGGGCAGAACTACGAGCAGTACTTC. Amino acids: CASSLGQNYEQYF.

The chain joins TRBV2 to TRBJ2-7; either TRBD1 or TRBD2 may fit D (5 bases each). Germline V gene data show CDR1 as SNHLY and CDR2 as FYNNEI. Deletions cut 8 bases from V and 1 base from J, with 30 bases between. This CDR3 contains 19 residues. In DNA form, the CDR3 reads TGTGCCAGCCGTCTTAGGTCCGGGCAGGGCGGGTACGGTTCCTACGAGCAGTACTTC. Amino acids: CASRLRSGQGGYGSYEQYF. The variable domain in full, completed from reference TRBV2 and TRBJ2-7, reads EPEVTQTPSHQVTQMGQEVILRCVPISNHLYFYWYRQILGQKVEFLVSFYNNEISEKSEIFDDQFSVERPDGSNFTLKIRSTKLEDSAMYFCASRLRSGQGGYGSYEQYFGPGTRLTVT.

This clonotype has just a few counts. The chain recombines TRBV30 with TRBJ2-3; D remains unclear. The germline gives CDR1 GTSNPN, CDR2 SVGIG (reference sequence). The length of the CDR3 is 11 residues. V was trimmed by 4 bases and J by 6 bases, leaving 8 bases between them. As DNA, the CDR3 is TGTGCCTGGAACCAAGGGGATACGCAGTATTTT. Protein: CAWNQGDTQYF.

In its sample, this clonotype was seen many times. In DNA form, the CDR3 reads TGCGCCAGCAGTCTTGCCGGGACTAGCTCCTACAATGAGCAGTTCTTC. This gives the protein CASSLAGTSSYNEQFF. The chain joins TRBV5-1 to TRBJ2-1; TRBD2 agrees at 8 bases. The CDR3 totals 16 residues. CDR1 and CDR2 (germline): SGHRS, YFSETQ. V was pared by 5 bases and J by 0 bases, with 7 bases of the junction left unmatched.

The table lists this clonotype with many counts. This chain joins TRBV18 and TRBJ2-3; 14 bases agree with TRBD2. Germline loops: CDR1 KGHSH, CDR2 LQKENI. The CDR3 has 16 amino acids. V gave up 3 bases and J gave up 6 bases; unmatched junction bases: 5. CDR3 region: CASSPGTSGSGDTQYF. CDR3 nucleotides: TGTGCCAGCTCACCCGGGACTAGCGGGAGTGGTGATACGCAGTATTTT.